One and the same sample provided the 24 T cell receptor beta chains below, sequenced in a study of cytomegalovirus exposure and HLA in healthy donors. The PCR was carried out with 60 Vbeta primers and 13 Jbeta primers. The method was immunoSEQ multiplex PCR; TCRdb's version includes in-frame clones alone and lacks a portion of them. The sample comprises 100,000 to 150,000 clones, 70% to 85% of which are singletons, and 3.5% to 5% rests with the top ten. Sequences were obtained from PBMCs. The source of these receptors is a male donor in good health and CMV-seropositive.

The rearrangement uses TRBV29-1 and TRBJ2-3, with 11 positions matching TRBD1. Germline CDR1 SQVTM, CDR2 ANQGSEA. This CDR3 region has 14 residues. The V gene end was trimmed by 5 bases and the J gene end by 4 bases; junction bases not matched to a gene: 5. The CDR3 sequence is CSVSGTGGPDTQYF. As DNA, the CDR3 is TGCAGCGTTTCCGGGACAGGGGGGCCAGATACGCAGTATTTT.

The chain links TRBV7-2 to TRBJ2-7; TRBD2 agrees at 9 bases. The junction had 6 bases not matched to a gene; V was cut back by 0 bases and J by 3 bases. CDR1 is SGHTA, CDR2 FQGNSA, per germline. The CDR3 has 16 residues. The DNA for the CDR3 is TGTGCCAGCAGCTTAGCTTTTGCAGCGGGAGGCTACGAGCAGTACTTC. This sequence encodes CASSLAFAAGGYEQYF.

CDR3 in amino acids: CMEYNEQFF. CDR3 nucleotides: TGCATGGAGTACAATGAGCAGTTCTTC. The chain combines TRBV10-2 with TRBJ2-1; D unclear. Germline loops: CDR1 WSHSY, CDR2 SAAADI. This CDR3 comprises 9 residues.

V gene TRBV9 combines with J gene TRBJ2-3; D is ambiguous. Germline V gene sequence: CDR1 SGDLS, CDR2 YYNGEE. Trimming removed 3 bases from V and 8 bases from J, with 16 bases in between. This CDR3 is 14 amino acids long. CDR3 DNA sequence: TGTGCCAGCAGCGCACACCTCCCTCCTTTTACGCAGTATTTT. Translating gives CASSAHLPPFTQYF.

The chain carries TRBV6-1 and TRBJ2-1; 11 bases align to TRBD2. J was trimmed by 4 bases and V by 3 bases; bases with no gene match: 2. CDR3 length: 15 residues. Germline V gene data show CDR1 as MNHNS and CDR2 as SASEGT. As DNA, the CDR3 is TGTGCCAGCAGTGATGGGACTAGCGGTTACAATGAGCAGTTCTTC. It translates to CASSDGTSGYNEQFF.

Here the CDR3 reads CATSDFGNRDGYTF. In DNA, the CDR3 is TGTGCCACCAGCGACTTTGGTAACAGGGATGGCTACACCTTC. The chain links TRBV15 to TRBJ1-2; TRBD1 might be the D (6 bases). Germline CDR1 and CDR2: LNHNV and YYDKDF (reference sequence). V shed 5 bases and J shed 6 bases, with 16 bases lying between them. This CDR3 has 14 residues.

The chain links TRBV15 to TRBJ1-1; D remains ambiguous. This CDR3 has 16 amino acids. Germline values: CDR1 LNHNV, CDR2 YYDKDF (reference sequence). The V gene lost 1 base and the J gene lost 1 base, with 13 bases spanning the gap. In nucleotides, the CDR3 is TGTGCCACCAGCAGAGCCGGAGGCAGGTCGAACACTGAAGCTTTCTTT. It encodes CATSRAGGRSNTEAFF. Filled out from reference TRBV15 and TRBJ1-1, the complete variable domain reads DAMVIQNPRYQVTQFGKPVTLSCSQTLNHNVMYWYQQKSSQAPKLLFHYYDKDFNNEADTPDNFQSRRPNTSFCFLDIRSPGLGDTAMYLCATSRAGGRSNTEAFFGQGTRLTVV.

The chain recombines TRBV2 with TRBJ1-1; D is unclear. The V end lost 3 bases, the J end lost 3 bases, and 20 bases lay between the germline ends. The CDR3 loop spans 17 amino acids. CDR1 and CDR2 (germline): SNHLY, FYNNEI. CDR3 nucleotide sequence: TGTGCCAGCAGTGACGAACGTCAAATCGAGGTGTACACTGAAGCTTTCTTT. Its protein product is CASSDERQIEVYTEAFF.

This chain uses TRBV5-1 with TRBJ1-4; D is unclear. The CDR3 is 14 residues long. V was pared by 6 bases and J by 8 bases, with 17 bases between. Germline loops: CDR1 SGHRS, CDR2 YFSETQ. The CDR3 DNA sequence: TGCGCCAGCAAGGTTGGGAGCGGACGGGAAAAACTGTTTTTT. Translating it yields CASKVGSGREKLFF.

The rearrangement joins TRBV27 to TRBJ2-7; TRBD2 is a possible D gene (5 bases). Trimming pared 6 bases from V and 0 bases from J, leaving 15 bases between. This CDR3 comprises 15 residues. From germline, CDR1 is MNHEY and CDR2 SMNVEV (reference sequence). The CDR3 DNA is TGTGCCAGCAGAGATAGCCCTGGGAGCTCCTACGAGCAGTACTTC. It encodes CASRDSPGSSYEQYF.

In its sample, this clone was seen once. The rearrangement joins TRBV15 to TRBJ2-3; D ambiguous. Trimming removed 1 base from V and 5 bases from J, with 7 bases in between. This CDR3 region has 13 residues. Per the germline V gene, CDR1 is LNHNV and CDR2 is YYDKDF (reference sequence). The CDR3 bases are TGTGCCACCAGCAGAGTTCGGTTAGATACGCAGTATTTT. Protein product: CATSRVRLDTQYF.

This clone appeared a few times. V is TRBV5-1 and J is TRBJ1-1; D not certain. Germline V gene lookup returns CDR1 SGHRS and CDR2 YFSETQ. The V end lost 1 base, the J end lost 0 bases, and 7 bases lay between the germline ends. This CDR3 region has 14 residues. The CDR3 loop reads CASSLSLLNTEAFF. In DNA, the CDR3 is TGCGCCAGCAGCTTGTCCTTATTGAACACTGAAGCTTTCTTT.

The V and J genes are TRBV2 and TRBJ2-7; tentative D call: TRBD1 (6 bases). CDR3 length: 13 residues. Trimming pared 5 bases from V and 2 bases from J, leaving 10 bases between. Germline V gives CDR1 SNHLY, CDR2 FYNNEI. As DNA, the CDR3 is TGTGCCAGCAGTTACCGGGACACCTACGAGCAGTACTTC. Its translation: CASSYRDTYEQYF.

This chain connects TRBV6-6 to TRBJ1-6; 7 bases agree with TRBD1. Trimming took 8 bases from V and 0 from J; bases not matched to a gene: 7. The CDR3 spans 16 residues. Germline V lookup: CDR1 MNHNY, CDR2 SVGAGI (reference sequence). CDR3 nucleotide sequence: TGTGCCAGCTTACTCGCAGGGGGCTCCTATAATTCACCCCTCCACTTT. It codes for CASLLAGGSYNSPLHF.

The chain recombines TRBV28 with TRBJ2-2; 7 bases are shared with TRBD2. V dropped 7 bases and J dropped 5; count of bases not matched to a gene: 7. Germline CDR1 is MDHEN and CDR2 is SYDVKM. This CDR3 has 14 residues. CDR3 region: CASITASGTGELFF. The CDR3 region has the DNA TGTGCCAGCATTACGGCTAGCGGAACCGGGGAGCTGTTTTTT.

This clone has only a few counts. The chain is built from TRBV27 and TRBJ2-2; possibly TRBD2 for D (5 bases). Germline V gives CDR1 MNHEY, CDR2 SMNVEV (reference sequence). The V and J ends lost 6 bases and 0 bases respectively, with 8 bases between them. The CDR3 contains 14 residues. CDR3 region: CASRGRANTGELFF. The DNA of the CDR3 is TGTGCCAGCAGGGGGAGAGCGAACACCGGGGAGCTGTTTTTT.

V usage is TRBV6-6 and J usage is TRBJ1-2, with D unresolved. CDR1 MNHNY and CDR2 SVGAGI come from the germline V gene (reference sequence). Between the trimmed V and J ends, which lost 0 bases and 1 base, there was a span of 9 bases. The CDR3 contains 15 residues. The CDR3: CASSYSRQRNYGYTF. For the CDR3, the DNA is TGTGCCAGCAGTTACTCGAGGCAGCGTAACTATGGCTACACCTTC.

The V call is TRBV2, the J call TRBJ2-1, with TRBD2 identical over 8 bases. V dropped 5 bases and J dropped 4; count of bases not matched to a gene: 4. Germline assignment: CDR1 SNHLY and CDR2 FYNNEI. This CDR3 comprises 14 residues. CDR3 coding DNA: TGTGCCAGCAGTTCCCGGGGGGGATACAATGAGCAGTTCTTC. The encoded protein is CASSSRGGYNEQFF.

This clone was detected a few times. This sequence joins TRBV28 and TRBJ1-2; 11 nucleotides match TRBD1. V lost 2 bases and J lost 7; bases outside the gene matches: 9. The germline V gene encodes CDR1 MDHEN and CDR2 SYDVKM. The CDR3 length is 16 residues. CDR3 amino acids: CASSLPPGQGAIGYTF. In DNA form, the CDR3 reads TGTGCCAGCAGTTTACCCCCTGGACAGGGGGCGATTGGCTACACCTTC.

This clone appeared a few times. V usage is TRBV5-1 and J usage is TRBJ2-1; D possibly corresponds to TRBD2 (6 bases). The germline V and J ends were trimmed by 5 bases and 6 bases, with 15 bases remaining between them. Germline-derived CDR1 and CDR2 are SGHRS and YFSETQ. The CDR3 loop spans 14 amino acids. Here the CDR3 reads CASRLRGLGNEQFF. The CDR3 region has the DNA TGCGCCAGCAGGTTACGGGGACTGGGCAATGAGCAGTTCTTC.

This clone was counted only a few times. V is TRBV5-1 and J is TRBJ1-1; 7 nucleotides line up with TRBD1. With 4 bases clipped from V and 1 base from J, the junction kept 4 bases outside the gene matches. The CDR3 length is 14 residues. Germline V lookup: CDR1 SGHRS, CDR2 YFSETQ. In DNA form, the CDR3 reads TGCGCCAGCAGCGACCAGGGGGGGAACACTGAAGCTTTCTTT. This codes for CASSDQGGNTEAFF.

V and J are TRBV30 and TRBJ1-5, with D perhaps TRBD1 (6 bases). The CDR3 totals 13 residues. V was cut by 1 base and J by 7 bases, with 11 bases left in between. Germline V gene data show CDR1 as GTSNPN and CDR2 as SVGIG (reference sequence). The chain's CDR3 is CAWSEGTQQPQHF. CDR3 bases: TGTGCCTGGAGTGAGGGGACACAACAGCCCCAGCATTTT.

The chain employs TRBV6-4 and TRBJ2-5; 9 nucleotides agree with TRBD2. Germline trimming cut 3 bases from V and 1 base from J; bases unmatched to any gene: 3. CDR1 and CDR2 (germline): MRHNA, SNTAGT. The CDR3 consists of 15 residues. The CDR3 sequence: CASSESSGAQETQYF. The CDR3 nucleotides are TGTGCCAGCAGTGAATCTAGCGGGGCCCAAGAGACCCAGTACTTC.

The J gene is TRBJ1-1, the V gene TRBV10-3; a possible D gene is TRBD1 (5 bases). The CDR3 is 15 amino acids. CDR1 is ENHRY and CDR2 is SYGVKD in the germline V gene. Trimming cost V 7 bases and J 1 base, with 16 bases left between them. Here the CDR3 reads CAITSRGEGNTEAFF. CDR3 DNA sequence: TGTGCCATCACCAGTAGAGGGGAGGGGAACACTGAAGCTTTCTTT.